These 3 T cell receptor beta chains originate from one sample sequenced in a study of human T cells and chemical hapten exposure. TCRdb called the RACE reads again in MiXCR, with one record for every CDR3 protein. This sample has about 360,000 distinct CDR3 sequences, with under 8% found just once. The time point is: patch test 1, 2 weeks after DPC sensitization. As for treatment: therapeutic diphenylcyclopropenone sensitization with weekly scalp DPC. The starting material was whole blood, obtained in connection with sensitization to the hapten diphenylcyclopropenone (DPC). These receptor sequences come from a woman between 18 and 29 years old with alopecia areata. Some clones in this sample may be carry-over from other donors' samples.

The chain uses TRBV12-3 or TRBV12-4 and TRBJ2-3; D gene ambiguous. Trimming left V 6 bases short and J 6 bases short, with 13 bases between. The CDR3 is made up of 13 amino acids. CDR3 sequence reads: CASSPLNFDTQYF. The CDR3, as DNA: TGTGCCAGCAGCCCTTTAAACTTCGATACGCAGTATTTT.

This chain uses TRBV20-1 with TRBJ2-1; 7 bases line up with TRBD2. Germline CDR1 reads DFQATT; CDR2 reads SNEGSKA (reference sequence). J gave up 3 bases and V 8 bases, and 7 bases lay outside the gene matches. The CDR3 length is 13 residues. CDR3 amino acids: CSPGGSNYNEQFF. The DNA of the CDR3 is TGCAGTCCCGGCGGGAGCAACTACAATGAGCAGTTCTTC.

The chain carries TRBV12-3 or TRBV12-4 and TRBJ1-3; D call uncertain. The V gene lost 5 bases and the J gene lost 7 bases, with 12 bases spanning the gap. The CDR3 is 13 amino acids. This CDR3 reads CASSGRRANTIYF. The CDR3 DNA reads TGTGCCAGCAGTGGCCGGAGGGCGAACACCATATATTTT.